A selection of T cell receptor beta chains follows, all from one sample in a study of blood T cell repertoires in COVID-19. Some clones are missing from TCRdb's copy, which holds only in-frame ones; the method was immunoSEQ multiplex PCR. The sample shows about 200,000 clones, approximately 82% of them seen only once. Sample: peripheral blood. These TCRs come from a woman in her forties or fifties with acute or convalescent COVID-19. Both conserved end residues are part of each CDR3. D genes are given only for firm matches. Some rows have no size entry. The others give once, few or many, or a class for an expanded clone.

CASSQSVAKNIQYF	TGTGCCAGCAGCCAATCGGTCGCCAAAAACATTCAGTACTTC	NA	TRBJ2-4	once	TRBV3-1/TRBV3-2
CASSSWAGWVYF	TGTGCCAGCAGTTCCTGGGCGGGATGGGTGTATTTT	NA	TRBJ2-3	NA	TRBV28
CASSLIQGGELFF	TGTGCCAGCAGCCTTATCCAGGGCGGGGAGCTGTTTTTT	NA	TRBJ2-2	NA	TRBV9
CASRTDRDGEKLFF	TGTGCCAGCCGCACCGACAGGGATGGTGAAAAACTGTTTTTT	TRBD1	TRBJ1-4	NA	TRBV7-9
CASSSLMVAGTDTQYF	TGCGCCAGCAGCTCCCTGATGGTGGCGGGCACAGATACGCAGTATTTT	NA	TRBJ2-3	NA	TRBV5-1
CASSQDTKGGRETQYF	TGCGCCAGCAGCCAAGATACGAAAGGGGGTAGAGAGACCCAGTACTTC	NA	TRBJ2-5	NA	TRBV4-1
CASSESGKPGEQFF	TGTGCCAGCAGTGAAAGCGGGAAACCGGGTGAGCAGTTCTTC	TRBD2	TRBJ2-1	NA	TRBV6-1
CASSLATRNTQYF	TGTGCCAGCAGCCTTGCAACGAGGAATACGCAGTATTTT	NA	TRBJ2-3	NA	TRBV7-6
CASSVPMGQAYEQYF	TGTGCCAGCAGTGTACCAATGGGACAAGCTTACGAGCAGTACTTC	NA	TRBJ2-7	few	TRBV25-1
CASSQSAGTYEQYF	TGTGCCAGCAGCCAAAGCGCGGGGACCTACGAGCAGTACTTC	NA	TRBJ2-7	NA	TRBV3-1/TRBV3-2
CATSDSYRGHSTDTQYF	TGTGCCACCAGTGATAGCTACAGGGGGCACAGCACAGATACGCAGTATTTT	TRBD1	TRBJ2-3	NA	TRBV24-1
CASRSLAAPTFF	TGTGCCAGCAGAAGTTTAGCGGCCCCGACTTTCTTT	NA	TRBJ1-1	NA	TRBV28
CASSLVAGPVPQYF	TGCGCCAGCAGCTTGGTAGCGGGACCTGTGCCCCAGTACTTC	TRBD2	TRBJ2-5	NA	TRBV5-1
CASSPTGAYEQYF	TGTGCCAGCTCACCAACAGGGGCGTACGAGCAGTACTTC	TRBD1	TRBJ2-7	NA	TRBV18
CSVRGPYEQYF	TGCAGCGTCAGGGGCCCCTACGAGCAGTACTTC	NA	TRBJ2-7	NA	TRBV29-1
CASSGGLSTDTQYF	TGCGCCAGCAGCGGCGGACTTAGCACAGATACGCAGTATTTT	NA	TRBJ2-3	NA	TRBV5-1
CASSPGQLLGSTDTQYF	TGTGCCAGCAGCCCGGGACAGCTACTCGGGAGCACAGATACGCAGTATTTT	TRBD1	TRBJ2-3	NA	TRBV7-8
CASSGLDSSGKDYEQYF	TGTGCCAGTAGCGGACTTGATTCGTCGGGGAAGGACTACGAGCAGTACTTC	NA	TRBJ2-7	NA	TRBV19
CASRRPLGSYNQPQHF	TGTGCCAGCAGGAGACCCTTGGGCAGCTACAATCAGCCCCAGCATTTT	NA	TRBJ1-5	NA	TRBV28
CATSDRGLAGVGDTQYF	TGTGCCACCAGTGATCGGGGACTAGCGGGAGTGGGGGATACGCAGTATTTT	TRBD2	TRBJ2-3	NA	TRBV24-1
CASSLRSGQGAEAFF	TGCGCCAGCAGCCTCCGGTCGGGCCAGGGGGCTGAAGCTTTCTTT	TRBD1	TRBJ1-1	once	TRBV5-1
CASSQDPLAGGTDTQYF	TGCGCCAGCAGCCAAGATCCACTAGCGGGAGGCACAGATACGCAGTATTTT	TRBD2	TRBJ2-3	NA	TRBV4-1
CASSYRGGDPYEQYF	TGTGCCAGCAGTTACCGAGGGGGGGACCCATACGAGCAGTACTTC	NA	TRBJ2-7	NA	TRBV6-5
CASSERPSYNEQFF	TGTGCCAGCAGTGAGAGGCCCTCCTACAATGAGCAGTTCTTC	NA	TRBJ2-1	NA	TRBV2
CASSPSSYEQYF	TGTGCCAGCTCACCCAGCTCCTACGAGCAGTACTTC	NA	TRBJ2-7	NA	TRBV18
CASSPRSGELFF	TGTGCCAGCTCACCCCGTAGCGGGGAGCTGTTTTTT	NA	TRBJ2-2	NA	TRBV18
CASSLGTGGETQYF	TGTGCCAGCAGCTTAGGGACGGGAGGAGAGACCCAGTACTTC	TRBD2	TRBJ2-5	NA	TRBV11-2
CASSLRQGREAFF	TGTGCCAGCAGCCTACGACAGGGACGAGAAGCTTTCTTT	TRBD1	TRBJ1-1	few	TRBV14
CASRGLSYNTEAFF	TGTGCCAGCAGAGGACTCAGCTATAACACTGAAGCTTTCTTT	NA	TRBJ1-1	few	TRBV6-5
CASSLGTSGYEQYF	TGTGCCAGCTCACTGGGGACTAGCGGCTACGAGCAGTACTTC	TRBD2	TRBJ2-7	NA	TRBV18
CASSESDRGQETQYF	TGTGCCAGCAGTGAAAGTGACAGGGGCCAAGAGACCCAGTACTTC	TRBD1	TRBJ2-5	once	TRBV2